This entry lists 7 T cell receptor beta chains sequenced from one sample in a study of shared T cell receptors in the human thymus. Measured with immunoSEQ multiplex PCR; TCRdb has only the in-frame clones, and not every one. This table has about 710,000 clones, more than 70% appearing once. These data also featured in a second study, about human thymus T cells.

Sequencing was performed on thymocytes. These receptors came from a boy younger than two with a congenital heart defect.

The J gene is TRBJ1-3, the V gene TRBV4-3, with D perhaps matching TRBD1 (5 bases). CDR1 and CDR2 from the germline V gene are LGHNA and YSLEER. Trimming shortened V by 1 base and J by 0 bases, and 13 bases separated the two germline ends. The length of the CDR3 is 17 residues. This CDR3 reads CASSQGWGSSSGNTIYF. CDR3 in DNA: TGCGCCAGCAGCCAAGGGTGGGGCAGTAGCTCTGGAAACACCATATATTTT.

This chain connects TRBV5-4 to TRBJ2-1; 11 bases agree with TRBD1. The V gene's germline CDR1 is SGHNT and CDR2 YYREEE (reference sequence). The CDR3 is made up of 14 amino acids. Losses at the gene ends were 4 bases for V and 8 bases for J; bases not matched to a gene: 5. The CDR3 DNA reads as TGTGCCAGCAGCCCGGGGACAGGGGGATATGAGCAGTTCTTC. Translation: CASSPGTGGYEQFF. The whole variable domain, filled in from reference TRBV5-4 and TRBJ2-1, reads ETGVTQSPTHLIKTRGQQVTLRCSSQSGHNTVSWYQQALGQGPQFIFQYYREEENGRGNFPPRFSGLQFPNYSSELNVNALELDDSALYLCASSPGTGGYEQFFGPGTRLTVL.

The chain couples TRBV25-1 to TRBJ2-1; TRBD1 matches 12 bases. The CDR3 runs to 16 residues. CDR1 and CDR2 from the germline V gene are MGHDK and SYGVNS. V lost 1 base to trimming and J lost 10 bases; unmatched junction nucleotides: 8. The CDR3 here is CASSESRDRGQEEQFF. Here the CDR3 DNA reads TGTGCCAGCAGTGAATCCCGGGACAGGGGGCAGGAGGAGCAGTTCTTC.

The chain recombines TRBV25-1 with TRBJ1-3; TRBD1 matches at 8 bases. Germline values: CDR1 MGHDK, CDR2 SYGVNS. This CDR3 is built from 13 residues. V shed 10 bases, J shed 2 bases, and the junction held 4 bases outside the gene matches. The CDR3 coding sequence is TGTGCCACTCAGACAGGGGCTGGAAACACCATATATTTT. This translates into CATQTGAGNTIYF.

The J gene is TRBJ1-4, the V gene TRBV5-1; D is perhaps TRBD1 (6 bases). Germline V gene sequence: CDR1 SGHRS, CDR2 YFSETQ. The CDR3 is 13 amino acids. V was shortened by 7 bases and J by 7 bases, with 14 bases between the two germline ends. The CDR3 region is CASGLTGGEKLFF. Here the CDR3 DNA reads TGCGCCAGCGGTCTGACAGGCGGTGAAAAACTGTTTTTT.

The count of this clone is one. The chain is built from TRBV5-6 and TRBJ2-5; 8 positions match TRBD2. Germline CDR1 SGHDT, CDR2 YYEEEE. This CDR3 region has 19 residues. Germline trimming cut 2 bases from V and 0 bases from J; bases unmatched to any gene: 15. CDR3 sequence (DNA): TGTGCCAGCAGCTTTTCTAGGACCCCGACTAGCGCGTACCAAGAGACCCAGTACTTC. Amino acid sequence: CASSFSRTPTSAYQETQYF.

This clone occurred once. The V and J genes are TRBV14 and TRBJ2-3; D not certain. Trimming removed 1 base from V and 2 bases from J, with 13 bases in between. Germline V gene lookup returns CDR1 SGHDN and CDR2 FVKESK. CDR3 length: 16 amino acids. CDR3 nucleotide sequence: TGTGCCAGCAGCCAAGTGGTCAGTAATAACACAGATACGCAGTATTTT. Encoded protein: CASSQVVSNNTDTQYF.